These T cell receptor beta chains were read from a single sample in a study of CD8 T cells in Susac syndrome. TCRdb ran MiXCR on the immunoSEQ multiplex PCR reads and lists one entry per CDR3 protein. The sample has approximately 180,000 distinct CDR3 sequences, approximately 94% seen once; the top ten hold 0.093%. Sequencing was performed on CD4+ T cells from PBMCs. These receptors all stem from a human donor with multiple sclerosis. CDR3s include the opening cysteine and the closing phenylalanine or tryptophan. D genes are given only for firm matches.

TRBJ2-3 TRBD2 TRBV20-1 TGCAGTGCTATCGCGGGGGGAAACACAGATACGCAGTATTTT CSAIAGGNTDTQYF
TRBJ2-3 . TRBV14 TGTGCCAGCAGCCTCAGCGTTATCCCCGGGACGCAGTATTTT CASSLSVIPGTQYF
TRBJ1-2 . TRBV15 TGTGCCACCAGCAGAGAGGCGGCTAACTATGGCTACACCTTC CATSREAANYGYTF
TRBJ1-4 . TRBV2 TGTGCCAGCAGTGCCTACAGAGACTCAAAACTGTTTTTT CASSAYRDSKLFF
TRBJ1-2 . TRBV9 TGTGCCAGCAGGGGCCCGGGCAGGGCCCTTCAGGGTGGCTACACCTTC CASRGPGRALQGGYTF
TRBJ2-1 TRBD1 TRBV25-1 TGTGCCAGCAGTGAATTCCGGACAGGGGACAATGAGCAGTTCTTC CASSEFRTGDNEQFF
TRBJ1-3 TRBD1 TRBV7-9 TGTGCCAGCAGCCGACAGGGATCTGGAAACACCATATATTTT CASSRQGSGNTIYF
TRBJ1-4 . TRBV27 TGTGCCAGCAGTTTAAGTAGGGCTAATGAAAAACTGTTTTTT CASSLSRANEKLFF
TRBJ2-1 TRBD1 TRBV24-1 TGTGCCACCAAGGGGGACAGTAATGAGCAGTTCTTC CATKGDSNEQFF
TRBJ2-1 TRBD2 TRBV9 TGTGCCAGCAGCTTTACTAGCGGCCCCTACAATGAGCAGTTCTTC CASSFTSGPYNEQFF
TRBJ2-3 . TRBV3-1 TGTGCCAGCAGCCAATCCCTGGGGAGGACAAACACAGATACGCAGTATTTT CASSQSLGRTNTDTQYF
TRBJ1-1 . TRBV5-1 TGCGCCAGCAGTACTTGGCAGGGCACTGAAGCTTTCTTT CASSTWQGTEAFF
TRBJ1-5 TRBD1 TRBV29-1 TGCAGCGTTGAAGATCCAGGGGGCGAGTATCAGCCCCAGCATTTT CSVEDPGGEYQPQHF
TRBJ2-3 . TRBV7-6 TGTGCCAGCAGCCCCCGGGGCCGGGCGACAGATACGCAGTATTTT CASSPRGRATDTQYF
TRBJ2-7 TRBD2 TRBV18 TGTGCCAGCTCACCGGGATCGGCGGGGGTTTCCTACGAGCAGTACTTC CASSPGSAGVSYEQYF
TRBJ1-5 . TRBV27 TGTGCCAGCAGTTTCCCCGGGCAGCCCCAGCATTTT CASSFPGQPQHF
TRBJ2-3 . TRBV30 TGTGCCTGCGGACTGGGTGGAGATACGCAGTATTTT CACGLGGDTQYF
TRBJ2-4 . TRBV7-9 TGTGCCAGCAGCTTAAGGTCGGACATTCAGTACTTC CASSLRSDIQYF
TRBJ2-2 . TRBV27 TGTGCCACCACTGGGTACGGGGCGATCTCCGGGGAGCTGTTTTTT CATTGYGAISGELFF
TRBJ1-6 . TRBV2 TGTGCCAGCAGTGATGTGGGGTCTTCACCCCTCCACTTT CASSDVGSSPLHF
TRBJ1-2 TRBD1 TRBV11-3 TGTGCCAGCAGCTTGTCGAGAGGACAGGGGGCTACTGGCTACACCTTC CASSLSRGQGATGYTF
TRBJ2-3 . TRBV7-9 TGTGCCAGCAGCACACAGGGGACTTCAGATACGCAGTATTTT CASSTQGTSDTQYF
TRBJ2-1 . TRBV19 TGTGCCAGTAGTTGGGGACATGGGGCCCCTGAGGGGAATGAGCAGTTCTTC CASSWGHGAPEGNEQFF
TRBJ2-1 . TRBV29-1 TGCAGCGTTGAAGATTTCCGGGGCATAGGGAATGAGCAGTTCTTC CSVEDFRGIGNEQFF
TRBJ1-2 . TRBV27 TGTGCCAGCAGTTCAGCCCGGGGGGGGAATGGCTACACCTTC CASSSARGGNGYTF